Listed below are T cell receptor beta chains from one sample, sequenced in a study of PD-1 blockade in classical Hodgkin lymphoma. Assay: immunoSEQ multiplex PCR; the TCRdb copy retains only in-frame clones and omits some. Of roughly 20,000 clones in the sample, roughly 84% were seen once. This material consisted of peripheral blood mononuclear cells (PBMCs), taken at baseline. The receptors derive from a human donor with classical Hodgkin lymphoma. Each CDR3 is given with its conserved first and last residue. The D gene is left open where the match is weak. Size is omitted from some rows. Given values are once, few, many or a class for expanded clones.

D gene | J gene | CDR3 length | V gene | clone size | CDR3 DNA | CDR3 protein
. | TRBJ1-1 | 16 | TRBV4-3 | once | TGCGCCAGCAGCCAAGATCCGGGATCGGGGAACACTGAAGCTTTCTTT | CASSQDPGSGNTEAFF
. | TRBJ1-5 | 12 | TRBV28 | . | TGTGCCACGGGACGAGGGAATCAGCCCCAGCATTTT | CATGRGNQPQHF
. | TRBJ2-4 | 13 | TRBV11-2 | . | TGTGCCAGCAGCTCAGGGGCCCGGGACATTCAGTACTTC | CASSSGARDIQYF
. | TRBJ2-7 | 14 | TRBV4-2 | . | TGTGCCAGCAGCCAAGATATTAGAGGAGGGGAGCAGTACTTC | CASSQDIRGGEQYF
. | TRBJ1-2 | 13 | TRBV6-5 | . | TGTGCCAGCAGTCGAGGGGGGAACTATGGCTACACCTTC | CASSRGGNYGYTF
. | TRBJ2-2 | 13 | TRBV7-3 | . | TGTGCCAGCACACAGGGGAACACCGGGGAGCTGTTTTTT | CASTQGNTGELFF
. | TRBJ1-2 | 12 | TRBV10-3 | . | TGTGCCATCGGGGACGGATACTATGGCTACACCTTC | CAIGDGYYGYTF
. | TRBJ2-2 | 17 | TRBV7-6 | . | TGTGCCAGCAGCCCTCCAAGAGAGCGGTCGAACACCGGGGAGCTGTTTTTT | CASSPPRERSNTGELFF
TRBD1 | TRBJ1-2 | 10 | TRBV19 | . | TGTGCCAGTAGTGACAGGGAAACCACCTTC | CASSDRETTF
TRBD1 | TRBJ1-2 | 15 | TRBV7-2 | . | TGTGCCAGCAGCTTAGTAGGGGGCGAAAACTATGGCTACACCTTC | CASSLVGGENYGYTF
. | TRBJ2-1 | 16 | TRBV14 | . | TGTGCCAGCAGCCAAGACCGGGGGCAATATTACAATGAGCAGTTCTTC | CASSQDRGQYYNEQFF
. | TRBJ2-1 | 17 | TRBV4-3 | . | TGCGCCAGCAGCCAAGATAAGAGGGCCGTTGCGTACAATGAGCAGTTCTTC | CASSQDKRAVAYNEQFF
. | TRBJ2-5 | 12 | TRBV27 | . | TGTGCCAGCAGTCCCCAGGGGGAGACCCAGTACTTC | CASSPQGETQYF
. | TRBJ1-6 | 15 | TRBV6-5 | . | TGTGCCAGCAGCCCAGTCGGCTCCTATAATTCACCCCTCCACTTT | CASSPVGSYNSPLHF
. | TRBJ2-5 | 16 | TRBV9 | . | TGTGCCAGCAGCACAGCCGAGGGGGAGTACCAAGAGACCCAGTACTTC | CASSTAEGEYQETQYF
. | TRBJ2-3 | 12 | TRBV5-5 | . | TGTGCCAGCAGTCGTTTTATCCATACGCAGTATTTT | CASSRFIHTQYF
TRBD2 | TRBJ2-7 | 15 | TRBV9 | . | TGTGCCAGCAGCGCGGGGGGGGCAGGGGCCTACGAGCAGTACTTC | CASSAGGAGAYEQYF
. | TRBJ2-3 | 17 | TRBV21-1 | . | TGTGCCAGCAGCAAACTCTTAGCGGGGGGGCCCACAGATACGCAGTATTTT | CASSKLLAGGPTDTQYF
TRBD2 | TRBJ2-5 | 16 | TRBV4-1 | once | TGCGCCAGCAGCCAGTTCGGGGCGGGGGGTCAAGAGACCCAGTACTTC | CASSQFGAGGQETQYF
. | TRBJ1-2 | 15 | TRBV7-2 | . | TGTGCCAGCAGCGGGGCAGGGACGGGGAACTATGGCTACACCTTC | CASSGAGTGNYGYTF
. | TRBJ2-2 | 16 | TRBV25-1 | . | TGTGCCAGCAGTGAATCCGGGTCGGTCGGCACCGGGGAGCTGTTTTTT | CASSESGSVGTGELFF
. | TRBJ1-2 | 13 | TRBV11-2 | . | TGTGCCAGCAGCTCGTCGGACATAGGCGGCTACACCTTC | CASSSSDIGGYTF
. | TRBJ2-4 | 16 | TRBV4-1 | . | TGCGCCAGCAGCCAGACATCCCCGGGAGCCAAAAACATTCAGTACTTC | CASSQTSPGAKNIQYF
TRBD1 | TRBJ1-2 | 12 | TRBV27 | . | TGTGCCAGCGGGACAGCCGTCTATGGCTACACCTTC | CASGTAVYGYTF
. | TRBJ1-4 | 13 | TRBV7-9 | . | TGTGCCAGCAGCTTGGGACCGTTGGAAAAACTGTTTTTT | CASSLGPLEKLFF
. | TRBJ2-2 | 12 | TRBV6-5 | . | TGTGCCAGCAGTTCTAACCCCGGGGAGCTGTTTTTT | CASSSNPGELFF
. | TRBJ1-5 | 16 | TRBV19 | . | TGTGCCAGTAGCCTAGTGTGGGCCGGTAGCAATCAGCCCCAGCATTTT | CASSLVWAGSNQPQHF
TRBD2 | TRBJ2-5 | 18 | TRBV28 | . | TGTGCCAGCAGTTTAGAGACTGGACTAGCGGGATGGAATCGGGCCCAGTACTTC | CASSLETGLAGWNRAQYF
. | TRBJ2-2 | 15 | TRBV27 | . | TGTGCCAGCAGCCTCGTTAGGACAAACACCGGGGAGCTGTTTTTT | CASSLVRTNTGELFF
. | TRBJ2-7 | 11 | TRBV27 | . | TGTGCCAGCAGTTCCACTTACGAGCAGTACTTC | CASSSTYEQYF
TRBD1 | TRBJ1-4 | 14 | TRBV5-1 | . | TGCGCCAGCAGCTCAGGACAGGGGGGTGAAAAACTGTTTTTT | CASSSGQGGEKLFF
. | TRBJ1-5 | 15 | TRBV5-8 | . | TGTGCCAGCAGCCTATGGACCGTGAGCAATCAGCCCCAGCATTTT | CASSLWTVSNQPQHF